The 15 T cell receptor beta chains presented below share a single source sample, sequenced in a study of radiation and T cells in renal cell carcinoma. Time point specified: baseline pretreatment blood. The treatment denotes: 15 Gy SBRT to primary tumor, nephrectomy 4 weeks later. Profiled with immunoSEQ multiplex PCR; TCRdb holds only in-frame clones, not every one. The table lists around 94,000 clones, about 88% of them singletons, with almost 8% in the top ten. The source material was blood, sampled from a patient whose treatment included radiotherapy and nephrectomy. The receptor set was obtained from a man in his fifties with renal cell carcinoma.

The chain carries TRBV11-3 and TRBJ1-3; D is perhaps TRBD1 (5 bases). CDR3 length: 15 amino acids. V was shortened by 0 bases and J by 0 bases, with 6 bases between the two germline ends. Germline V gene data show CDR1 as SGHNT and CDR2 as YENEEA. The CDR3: CASSLDGASGNTIYF. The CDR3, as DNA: TGTGCCAGCAGCTTAGACGGGGCCTCTGGAAACACCATATATTTT.

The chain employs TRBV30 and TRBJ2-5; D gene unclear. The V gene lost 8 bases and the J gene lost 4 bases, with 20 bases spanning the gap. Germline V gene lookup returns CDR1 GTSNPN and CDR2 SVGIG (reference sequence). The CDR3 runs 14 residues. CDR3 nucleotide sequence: TGTGCCGCCTCTATGGGGTCTACCGGAGAGACCCAGTACTTC. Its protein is CAASMGSTGETQYF.

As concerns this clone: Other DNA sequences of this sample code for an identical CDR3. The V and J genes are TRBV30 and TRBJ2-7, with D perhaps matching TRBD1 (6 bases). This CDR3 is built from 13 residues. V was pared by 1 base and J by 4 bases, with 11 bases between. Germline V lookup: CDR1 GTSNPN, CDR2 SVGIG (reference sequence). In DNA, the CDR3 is TGTGCCTGGAGTGAAAGGGGGATATACGAGCAGTACTTC. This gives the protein CAWSERGIYEQYF.

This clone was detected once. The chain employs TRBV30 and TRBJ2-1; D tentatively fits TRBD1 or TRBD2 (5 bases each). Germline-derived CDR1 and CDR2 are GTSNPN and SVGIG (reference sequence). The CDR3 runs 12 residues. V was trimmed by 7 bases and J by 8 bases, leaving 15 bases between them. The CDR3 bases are TGTGCCTCGGTCAGGGCGGGTCATGAGCAGTTCTTC. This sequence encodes CASVRAGHEQFF.

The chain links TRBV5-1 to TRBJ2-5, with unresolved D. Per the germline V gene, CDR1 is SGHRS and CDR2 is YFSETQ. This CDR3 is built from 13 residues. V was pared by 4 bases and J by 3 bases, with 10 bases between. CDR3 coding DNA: TGCGCCAGCAGCCAGCAACCCAAAGAGACCCAGTACTTC. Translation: CASSQQPKETQYF.

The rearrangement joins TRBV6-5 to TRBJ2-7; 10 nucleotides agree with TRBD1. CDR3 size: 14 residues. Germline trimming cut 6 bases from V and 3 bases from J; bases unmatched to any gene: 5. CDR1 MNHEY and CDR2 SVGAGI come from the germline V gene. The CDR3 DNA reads TGTGCCAGCAGCCGCGGGACAGGGGACTACGAGCAGTACTTC. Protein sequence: CASSRGTGDYEQYF.

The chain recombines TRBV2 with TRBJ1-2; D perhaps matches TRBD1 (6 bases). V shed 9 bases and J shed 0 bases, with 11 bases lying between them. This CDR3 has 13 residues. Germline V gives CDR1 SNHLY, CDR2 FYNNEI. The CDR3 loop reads CASIKGANYGYTF. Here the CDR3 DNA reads TGTGCCAGTATAAAGGGGGCTAACTATGGCTACACCTTC. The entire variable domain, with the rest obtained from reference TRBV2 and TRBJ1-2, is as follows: EPEVTQTPSHQVTQMGQEVILRCVPISNHLYFYWYRQILGQKVEFLVSFYNNEISEKSEIFDDQFSVERPDGSNFTLKIRSTKLEDSAMYFCASIKGANYGYTFGSGTRLTVV.

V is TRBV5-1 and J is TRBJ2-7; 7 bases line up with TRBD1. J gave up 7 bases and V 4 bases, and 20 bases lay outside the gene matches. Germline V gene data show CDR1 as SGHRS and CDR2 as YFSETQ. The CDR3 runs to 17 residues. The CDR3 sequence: CASSAPELGTDQGEQYF. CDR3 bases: TGCGCCAGCAGCGCGCCAGAACTCGGGACAGACCAGGGGGAGCAGTACTTC.

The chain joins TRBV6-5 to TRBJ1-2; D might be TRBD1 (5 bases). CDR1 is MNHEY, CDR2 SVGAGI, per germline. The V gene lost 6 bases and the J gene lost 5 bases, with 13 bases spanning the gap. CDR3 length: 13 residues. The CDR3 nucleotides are TGTGCCAGCAGCCCCGGACACCGTTATGGCTACACCTTC. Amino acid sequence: CASSPGHRYGYTF.

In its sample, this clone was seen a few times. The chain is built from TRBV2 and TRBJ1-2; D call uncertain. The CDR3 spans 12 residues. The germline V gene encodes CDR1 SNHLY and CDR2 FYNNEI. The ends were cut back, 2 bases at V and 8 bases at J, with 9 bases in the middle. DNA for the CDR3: TGTGCCAGCAGTGAACAACGCGAGGGCTACACCTTC. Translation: CASSEQREGYTF.

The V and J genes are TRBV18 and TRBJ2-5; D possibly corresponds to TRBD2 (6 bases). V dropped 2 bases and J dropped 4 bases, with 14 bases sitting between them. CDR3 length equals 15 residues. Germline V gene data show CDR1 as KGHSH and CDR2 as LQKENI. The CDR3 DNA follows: TGTGCCAGCTCACCAGGACGGGACTCTTCAGAGACCCAGTACTTC. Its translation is CASSPGRDSSETQYF. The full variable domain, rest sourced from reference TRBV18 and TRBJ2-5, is NAGVMQNPRHLVRRRGQEARLRCSPMKGHSHVYWYRQLPEEGLKFMVYLQKENIIDESGMPKERFSAEFPKEGPSILRIQQVVRGDSAAYFCASSPGRDSSETQYFGPGTRLLVL.

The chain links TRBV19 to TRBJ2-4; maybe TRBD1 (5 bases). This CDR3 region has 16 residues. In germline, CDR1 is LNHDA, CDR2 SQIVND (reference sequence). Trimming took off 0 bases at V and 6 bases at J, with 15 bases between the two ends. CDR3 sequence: CASSIDGQSQGNIQYF. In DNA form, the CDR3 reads TGTGCCAGTAGTATAGATGGGCAGTCCCAGGGAAACATTCAGTACTTC.

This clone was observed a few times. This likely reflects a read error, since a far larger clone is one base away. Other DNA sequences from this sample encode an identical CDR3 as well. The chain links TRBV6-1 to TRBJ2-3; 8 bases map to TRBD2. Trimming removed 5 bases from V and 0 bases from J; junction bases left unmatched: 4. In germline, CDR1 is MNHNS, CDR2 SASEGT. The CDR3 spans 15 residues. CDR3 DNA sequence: TGTGCCAGCAGTTTTGCGGGGGGCAGCACAGATACGCAGTATTTT. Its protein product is CASSFAGGSTDTQYF.

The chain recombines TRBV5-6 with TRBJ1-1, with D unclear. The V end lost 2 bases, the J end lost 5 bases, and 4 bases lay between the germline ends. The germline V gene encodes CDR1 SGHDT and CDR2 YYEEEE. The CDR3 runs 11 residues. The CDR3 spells CASSFSTEAFF. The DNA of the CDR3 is TGTGCCAGCAGCTTTAGTACTGAAGCTTTCTTT.

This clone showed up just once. This CDR3 reads CASSSTSFTNYEQFF. Here the CDR3 DNA reads TGTGCCAGCAGCTCGACTAGCTTCACCAACTATGAGCAGTTCTTC. This chain connects TRBV9 to TRBJ2-1; 7 nucleotides agree with TRBD2. The CDR3 length is 15 residues. V shed 4 bases, J shed 8 bases, and the junction held 12 bases outside the gene matches. Germline CDR1 is SGDLS and CDR2 is YYNGEE.